In this sample, the clone carrying this T cell receptor (beta chain) turned up once. Repertoires were generated with immunoSEQ multiplex PCR, while TCRdb's copy carries only in-frame clones and drops some. This sample has under 50,000 clones, with around 93% found just once. These data originate in a study of T cell changes during pregnancy in multiple sclerosis. V lost 3 bases and J lost 0; bases outside the gene matches: 3. Germline lookup yields CDR1 KGHSH and CDR2 LQKENI. This CDR3 comprises 15 residues. This chain uses TRBV18 with TRBJ2-7; 9 bases align to TRBD1. This clonotype was obtained from a female donor with multiple sclerosis, enrolled in a pregnancy study. The sample here was CD8+ T cells from peripheral blood mononuclear cells, taken in the first trimester of pregnancy. CDR3: CASSPGQGSSYEQYF. The DNA of the CDR3 is TGTGCCAGCTCACCTGGACAGGGGAGCTCCTACGAGCAGTACTTC.